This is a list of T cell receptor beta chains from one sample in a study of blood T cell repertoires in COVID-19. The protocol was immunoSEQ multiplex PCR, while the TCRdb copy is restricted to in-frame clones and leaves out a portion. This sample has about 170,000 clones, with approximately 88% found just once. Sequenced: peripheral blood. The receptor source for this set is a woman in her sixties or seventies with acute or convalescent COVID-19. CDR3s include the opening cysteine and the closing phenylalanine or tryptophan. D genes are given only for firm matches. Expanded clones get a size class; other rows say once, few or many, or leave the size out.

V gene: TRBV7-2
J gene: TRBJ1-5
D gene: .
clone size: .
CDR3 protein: CASSSGGLSNQPQHF
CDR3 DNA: TGTGCCAGCAGCTCCGGGGGGCTGAGTAATCAGCCCCAGCATTTT

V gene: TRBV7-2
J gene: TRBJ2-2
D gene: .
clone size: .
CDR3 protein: CASSLRTLTTGELFF
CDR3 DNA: TGTGCCAGCAGCTTAAGGACTCTCACCACCGGGGAGCTGTTTTTT

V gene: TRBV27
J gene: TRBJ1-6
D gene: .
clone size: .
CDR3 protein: CASSLTFTLNSPLHF
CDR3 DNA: TGTGCCAGCAGCCTTACTTTCACCCTTAATTCACCCCTCCACTTT

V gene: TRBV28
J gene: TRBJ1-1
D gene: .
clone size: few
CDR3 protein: CASSPRVGHTEAFF
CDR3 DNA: TGTGCCAGCAGTCCGCGGGTTGGCCACACTGAAGCTTTCTTT

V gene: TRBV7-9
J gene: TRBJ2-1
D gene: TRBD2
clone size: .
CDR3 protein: CASSTRTSGVTYNEQFF
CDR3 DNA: TGTGCCAGCAGCACACGGACTAGCGGGGTCACCTACAATGAGCAGTTCTTC

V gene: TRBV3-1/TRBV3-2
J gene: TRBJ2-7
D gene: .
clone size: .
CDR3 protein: CASSPQGNRGGGYEQYF
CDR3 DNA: TGTGCCAGCAGCCCCCAGGGGAACAGGGGAGGAGGGTACGAGCAGTACTTC

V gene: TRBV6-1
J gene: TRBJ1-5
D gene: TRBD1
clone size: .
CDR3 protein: CASSEATGYSNQPQHF
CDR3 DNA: TGTGCCAGCAGTGAAGCGACAGGGTATAGCAATCAGCCCCAGCATTTT

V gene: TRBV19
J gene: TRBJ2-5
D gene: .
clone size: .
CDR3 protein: CASMGPPSAIQYF
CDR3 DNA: TGTGCCAGTATGGGGCCCCCTTCTGCGATCCAGTACTTC

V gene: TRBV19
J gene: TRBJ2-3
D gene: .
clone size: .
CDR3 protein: CASSILGIHSTDTQYF
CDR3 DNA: TGTGCCAGTAGTATACTTGGCATCCATAGCACAGATACGCAGTATTTT

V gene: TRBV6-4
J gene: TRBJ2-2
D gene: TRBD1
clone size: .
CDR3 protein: CASSVSDRGLGSSTGELFF
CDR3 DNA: TGTGCCAGCAGTGTCTCGGACAGGGGATTGGGTTCGAGCACCGGGGAGCTGTTTTTT